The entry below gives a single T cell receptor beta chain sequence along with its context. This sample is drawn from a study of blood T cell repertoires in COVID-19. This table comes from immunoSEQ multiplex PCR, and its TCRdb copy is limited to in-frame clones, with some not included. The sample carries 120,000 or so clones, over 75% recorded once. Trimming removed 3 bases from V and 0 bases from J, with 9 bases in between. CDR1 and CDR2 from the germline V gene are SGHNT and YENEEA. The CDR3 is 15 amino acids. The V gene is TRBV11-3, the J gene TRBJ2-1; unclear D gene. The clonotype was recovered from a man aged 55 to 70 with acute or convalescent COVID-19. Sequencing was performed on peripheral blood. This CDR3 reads CASSLGDPSYNEQFF. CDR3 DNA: TGTGCCAGCAGCTTGGGCGACCCCTCCTACAATGAGCAGTTCTTC.